The 3 T cell receptor beta chains reported below all come from one sample, sequenced in a study of control samples from healthy donors and cancer patients. Only in-frame clones appear in the TCRdb table, and some are missing; sequencing was by immunoSEQ multiplex PCR. The sample lists 150,000 to 200,000 clones; just under 95% were seen once. Sequencing was performed on blood. The receptor source for this set is a woman in her thirties or forties in good health.

This sequence joins TRBV11-2 and TRBJ1-6, with a possible D match to TRBD1 (5 bases). The CDR3 loop spans 14 amino acids. The germline gives CDR1 SGHAT, CDR2 FQNNGV. Deletions cut 1 base from V and 6 bases from J, with 7 bases between. CDR3 sequence: CASSLVRGNSPLHF. CDR3 bases: TGTGCCAGCAGCTTAGTGAGGGGTAATTCACCCCTCCACTTT.

This clone showed up just a few times. The chain carries TRBV6-2 or TRBV6-3 and TRBJ1-5; D unresolved. V lost 5 bases and J lost 0, with 11 bases in between. This CDR3 contains 15 residues. The germline gives CDR1 MNHEY, CDR2 SVGEGT. CDR3 DNA: TGTGCCAGCAGTCTAGGTGCCTATAGCAATCAGCCCCAGCATTTT. It encodes CASSLGAYSNQPQHF.

The CDR3 loop reads CASSLVQARINEQFF. The CDR3 DNA follows: TGTGCCAGCAGCTTAGTACAGGCCAGAATAAATGAGCAGTTCTTC. The chain carries TRBV11-2 and TRBJ2-1; D is perhaps TRBD1 (5 bases). V shed 1 base and J shed 7 bases, with 14 bases lying between them. This CDR3 comprises 15 residues. Germline CDR1 reads SGHAT; CDR2 reads FQNNGV.